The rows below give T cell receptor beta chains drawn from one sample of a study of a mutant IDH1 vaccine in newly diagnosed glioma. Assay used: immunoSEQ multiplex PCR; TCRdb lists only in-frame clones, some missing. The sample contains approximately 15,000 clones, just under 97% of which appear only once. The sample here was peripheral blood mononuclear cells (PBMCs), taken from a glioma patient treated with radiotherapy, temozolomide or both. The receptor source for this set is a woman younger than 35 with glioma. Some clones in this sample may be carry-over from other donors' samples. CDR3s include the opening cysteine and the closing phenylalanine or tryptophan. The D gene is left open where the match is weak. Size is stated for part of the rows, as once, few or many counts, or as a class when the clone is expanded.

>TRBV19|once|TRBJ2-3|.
TGTGCCACCCAAGAACTCGGACTTCGAGGGGATACGCAGTATTTT
CATQELGLRGDTQYF
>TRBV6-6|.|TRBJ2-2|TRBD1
TGTGCCAGCAGTCCACAGGGGGCGTCCGGGGAGCTGTTTTTT
CASSPQGASGELFF
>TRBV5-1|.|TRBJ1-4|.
TGCGCCAGCAGCCTAAGACGGGGATATGCCGGGGGTGCAACTAATGAAAAACTGTTTTTT
CASSLRRGYAGGATNEKLFF
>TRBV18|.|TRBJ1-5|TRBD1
TGTGCCAGCTCACCCGGGACAGGGGGCAATCAGCCCCAGCATTTT
CASSPGTGGNQPQHF
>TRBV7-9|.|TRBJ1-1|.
TGTGCCAGCAGTCCGGGACTGACCTATACTGAAGCTTTCTTT
CASSPGLTYTEAFF
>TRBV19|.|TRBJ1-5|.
TGTGCCAGTAGTAGAGAGACCGGATTGTCCCAGCATTTT
CASSRETGLSQHF
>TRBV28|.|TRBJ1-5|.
TGTGCCAGCAGTTTTTCACGGCAGCCCCAGCATTTT
CASSFSRQPQHF
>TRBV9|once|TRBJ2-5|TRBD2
TGTGCCAGCAGCAAAAGACTAGCGGGAGGCCAAGAGACCCAGTACTTC
CASSKRLAGGQETQYF
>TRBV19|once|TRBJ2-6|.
TGTGCCAGTAGTATAGCCGGGGCCAACGTCCTGACTTTC
CASSIAGANVLTF
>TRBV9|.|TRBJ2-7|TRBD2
TGTGCCAGCAGCAAAGGAATAGCGGGAGGGCCCATCGAGCAGTACTTC
CASSKGIAGGPIEQYF
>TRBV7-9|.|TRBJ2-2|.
TGTGCCAGCAGCATAGGGGGTTGGGAGCTGTTTTTT
CASSIGGWELFF
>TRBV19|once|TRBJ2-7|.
TGTGCCAGTAGCCCCCTAGGGGCGGGGTACGAGCAGTACTTC
CASSPLGAGYEQYF
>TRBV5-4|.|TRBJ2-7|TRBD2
TGTGCCAGCAGCCCCGGGGCGGGGGGAACCTACGAGCAGTACTTC
CASSPGAGGTYEQYF
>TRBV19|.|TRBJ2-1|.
TGTGCCAGTACTCCCGGCGGCCATTACAATGAGCAGTTCTTC
CASTPGGHYNEQFF
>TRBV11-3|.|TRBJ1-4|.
TGTGCCAGCAGCTTCCCGGGTCCCCCACGGGGTGAAAAACTGTTTTTT
CASSFPGPPRGEKLFF
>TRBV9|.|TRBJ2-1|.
TGTGCCAGCAGCGTAGGGCTCACAGACTACAATGAGCAGTTCTTC
CASSVGLTDYNEQFF
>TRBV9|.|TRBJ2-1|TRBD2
TGTGCCAGCAGTGAGACTAGCGGGAACTACAATGAGCAGTTCTTC
CASSETSGNYNEQFF
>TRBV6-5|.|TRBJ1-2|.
TGTGCCAGCAGTCCCCAGGGGCCGCGGTTTGGCTACACCTTC
CASSPQGPRFGYTF
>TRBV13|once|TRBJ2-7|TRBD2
TGTGCCAGCAGCCTGCGCGGGGGGTACGAGCAGTACTTC
CASSLRGGYEQYF
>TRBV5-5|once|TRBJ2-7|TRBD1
TGTGCCAGCAGCTTGGGGGACAGGGGGCACGAGCAGTACTTC
CASSLGDRGHEQYF
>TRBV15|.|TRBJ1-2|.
TGTGCCACCAGCAAAACCCCTCGGGACGGACGTAACTATGGCTACACCTTC
CATSKTPRDGRNYGYTF
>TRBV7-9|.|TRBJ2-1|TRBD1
TGTGCCAGCAGCTCCCAGGGGGACGTGGGTGAGCAGTTCTTC
CASSSQGDVGEQFF
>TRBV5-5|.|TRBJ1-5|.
TGTGCCAGCAGCTTGGTGCAGGTGAGGGACTCCCAGCATTTT
CASSLVQVRDSQHF
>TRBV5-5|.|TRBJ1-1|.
TGTGCCAGCAGCCTTCAAACAGGGATCCGAACTGAAGCTTTCTTT
CASSLQTGIRTEAFF
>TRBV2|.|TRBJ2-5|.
TGTGCCAGCAGGGGGGAGACCCAGTACTTC
CASRGETQYF
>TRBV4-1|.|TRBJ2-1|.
TGCGCCAGCAGCCAAGAATTTGGTGAGCAGTTCTTC
CASSQEFGEQFF
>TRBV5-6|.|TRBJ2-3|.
TGTGCCAGCAGCTTGCCCTCTATCACAGATACGCAGTATTTT
CASSLPSITDTQYF
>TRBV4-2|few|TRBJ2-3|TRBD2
TGTGCCAGCAGCCAAGTTGGCGGGGGGGCCCCAGATACGCAGTATTTT
CASSQVGGGAPDTQYF
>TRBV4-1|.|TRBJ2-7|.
TGCGCCAGCAGCCATGCACTAGAGCCTTACGAGCAGTACTTC
CASSHALEPYEQYF
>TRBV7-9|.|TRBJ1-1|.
TGTGCCAGCAGCTTAGAAGTGGGTAAATCTGGCACTGAAGCTTTCTTT
CASSLEVGKSGTEAFF
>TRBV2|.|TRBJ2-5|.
TGTGCCAGCAGTGAAGCCAACCGGTTCGGGGGGACCCAGTACTTC
CASSEANRFGGTQYF
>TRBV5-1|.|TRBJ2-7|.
TGCGCCAGCAGCTTGGGACAGAACTACGAGCAGTACTTC
CASSLGQNYEQYF
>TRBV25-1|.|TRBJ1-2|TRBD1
TGTGCCAGCAGTGAATTTCTGACAGGGGGGTGGTATGGCTACACCTTC
CASSEFLTGGWYGYTF
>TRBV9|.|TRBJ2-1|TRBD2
TGTGCCAGCAGCACGGGGACTAGCGGGTACAATGAGCAGTTCTTC
CASSTGTSGYNEQFF
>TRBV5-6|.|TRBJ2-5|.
TGTGCCAGCAGCTTGGGGGGCGATTTCTGGGAGCAGTACTTC
CASSLGGDFWEQYF
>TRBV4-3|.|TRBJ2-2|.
TGCGCCAGCAGCCAACTGGACCGAGACACCGGGGAGCTGTTTTTT
CASSQLDRDTGELFF
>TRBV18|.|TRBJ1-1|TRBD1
TGTGCCAGCTCACCCCAGACAGGGAGTGGCACTGAAGCTTTCTTT
CASSPQTGSGTEAFF
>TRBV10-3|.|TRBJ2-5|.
TGTGCCATGGGTGGCAGCGGCCAAGAGACCCAGTACTTC
CAMGGSGQETQYF
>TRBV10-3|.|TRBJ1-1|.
TGTGCCATCAGAGAGGGGCGGATGAACACTGAAGCTTTCTTT
CAIREGRMNTEAFF
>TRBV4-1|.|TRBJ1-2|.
TGCGCCAGCAGTCCCCAGGGTCCGTATGGCTACACCTTC
CASSPQGPYGYTF
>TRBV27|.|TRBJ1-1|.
TGTGCCAGCAGTTTATCCAAGGTGGGAACTGAAGCTTTCTTT
CASSLSKVGTEAFF
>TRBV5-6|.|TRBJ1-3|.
TGTGCCAGCAGAGGCTCTGGAAACACCATATATTTT
CASRGSGNTIYF
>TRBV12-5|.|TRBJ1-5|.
TGTGCTAGTGGTTCGGAGAGCAATCAGCCCCAGCATTTT
CASGSESNQPQHF
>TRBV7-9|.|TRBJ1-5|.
TGTGCCAGCAGCTTAGGTGCAGGTCACAATCAGCCCCAGCATTTT
CASSLGAGHNQPQHF
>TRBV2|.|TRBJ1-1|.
TGTGCCAGTCGCCCTAGGGGGGGGACTGAAGCTTTCTTT
CASRPRGGTEAFF
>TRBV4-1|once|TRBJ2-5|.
TGCGCCAGCAGCCAAGTCCAGGGGGGGGAGACCCAGTACTTC
CASSQVQGGETQYF
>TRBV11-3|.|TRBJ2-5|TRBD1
TGTGCCAGCAGCGCCCGCAGGGGGATTGGGGAGACCCAGTACTTC
CASSARRGIGETQYF
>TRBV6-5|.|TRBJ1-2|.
TGTGCCAGCAGGGGCCTCGGAACCTATGGCTACACCTTC
CASRGLGTYGYTF
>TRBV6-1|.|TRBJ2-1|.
TGTGCCAGCACCCGCCGGAATACCTACGACAATGAGCAGTTCTTC
CASTRRNTYDNEQFF
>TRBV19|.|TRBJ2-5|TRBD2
TGTGCCAGTAGTCGGGGACTAGCGGATTGGGAGACCCAGTACTTC
CASSRGLADWETQYF
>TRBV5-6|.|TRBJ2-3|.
TGTGCCAGCAGCTATGCGCCAGGGTGGACAGATACGCAGTATTTT
CASSYAPGWTDTQYF
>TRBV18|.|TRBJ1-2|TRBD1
TGTGCCAGCTCACCTTCTGCTACCTCCGGGACAGGCACCTTC
CASSPSATSGTGTF
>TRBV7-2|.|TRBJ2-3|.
TGTGCCAGCAGCCTCGGGGATTTTCTTGGCACAGATACGCAGTATTTT
CASSLGDFLGTDTQYF